This T cell receptor (beta chain) derives from a study of cytomegalovirus exposure and HLA in healthy donors. Background on the study: The use of the same platform for the roughly 130 validation repertoires and the 600 to 800 first-cohort repertoires was reported by a later analysis. Findings of the study overall: The investigators catalogued 164 TCR beta chains as cytomegalovirus-associated. According to a subsequent analysis, TCR clusters identified in the first cohort showed a tendency to co-occur across the 120 or so validation repertoires. Among the CMV-associated chains, a few were confirmed in vitro as specific for CMV antigens.

After removal of 4 bases from V and 3 bases from J, the junction contained 4 bases not matched to a gene. The CDR3 loop spans 15 amino acids. Germline V gene data show CDR1 as MRHNA and CDR2 as SNTAGT. This clone was detected once. The antigen is unknown. The same CDR3 also results from other DNA sequences found in this sample. Sequencing used immunoSEQ multiplex PCR; TCRdb keeps in-frame clones, though not all of them. This sample has some 200,000 clones, with over 80% found just once. The sample was PBMCs. The receptor comes from a woman between 18 and 30 years old in good health and CMV-seronegative. The chain carries TRBV6-4 and TRBJ2-3; 10 nucleotides line up with TRBD2. The CDR3 DNA follows: TGTGCCAGCAGTGTTGCTAGCGGGAGTACAGATACGCAGTATTTT. It encodes CASSVASGSTDTQYF.